This TCR beta chain is drawn from a study of beta chain features in type 1 diabetes. Whole-study results and caveats: In patients and controls equally, PCR might favor templates that are shorter.

Losses at the gene ends were 5 bases for V and 4 bases for J; bases not matched to a gene: 4. The CDR3 extends over 14 amino acids. The V gene's germline CDR1 is MNHNS and CDR2 SASEGT. About this clone: Its antigen is not known.

cDNA synthesis used the whole RNA isolate, giving expressed TCRB sequences. Using immunoSEQ multiplex PCR, the repertoire was profiled, and TCRdb retains in-frame clones only, with some absent. The table shows about 340,000 clones, with less than 10% occurring only once. The TCR was taken from a young woman in good health. Sequenced material: central memory CD4+ T cells from blood. The genes are TRBV6-1 and TRBJ2-2, with 7 nucleotides matching TRBD1. The CDR3 DNA sequence: TGTGCCAGCAGTTCTGACAGGGCCACCGGGGAGCTGTTTTTT. This translates into CASSSDRATGELFF.